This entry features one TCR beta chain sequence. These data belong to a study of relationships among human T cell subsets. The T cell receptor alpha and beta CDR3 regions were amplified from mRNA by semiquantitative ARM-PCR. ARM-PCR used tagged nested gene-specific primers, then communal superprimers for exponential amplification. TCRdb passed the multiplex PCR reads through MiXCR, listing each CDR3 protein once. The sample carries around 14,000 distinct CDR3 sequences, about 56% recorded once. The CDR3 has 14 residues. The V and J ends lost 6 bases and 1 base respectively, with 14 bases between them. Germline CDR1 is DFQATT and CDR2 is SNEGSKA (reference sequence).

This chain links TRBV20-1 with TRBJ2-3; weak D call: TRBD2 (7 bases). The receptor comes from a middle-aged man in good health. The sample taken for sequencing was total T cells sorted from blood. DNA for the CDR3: TGCAGTGCGAGACAAGGGGGGGGCACAGATACGCAGTATTTT. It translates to CSARQGGGTDTQYF.